Listed below are T cell receptor beta chains from one sample, sequenced in a study of graft-versus-host responses after intestinal transplantation. Data came from immunoSEQ multiplex PCR; TCRdb stores just in-frame clones and leaves some out. This sample has tens of thousands of clones, with less than 95% found just once. The source material was PBMCs, sampled 156 days after intestinal transplant. Receptors were obtained from a human patient who received an intestinal transplant, so some T cells may come from the graft donor. Each CDR3 is given with its conserved first and last residue. Fields, in order: J gene, V gene, D gene, clone size, CDR3 protein, CDR3 DNA. The D gene is left open where the match is weak. For some rows the clone size is stated as once, few or many, or as a class when expanded; others skip it.

TRBJ2-7	TRBV5-4	TRBD2	.	CASSAGTSGYEQYF	TGTGCCAGCAGCGCCGGGACTAGCGGGTACGAGCAGTACTTC
TRBJ1-1	TRBV11-2	TRBD1	.	CASSWAPNRDRELNTEAFF	TGTGCCAGCAGCTGGGCCCCTAACCGGGACAGAGAGTTGAACACTGAAGCTTTCTTT
TRBJ2-7	TRBV28	.	once	CASSLAGESSYEQYF	TGTGCCAGCAGTTTAGCGGGTGAGAGCTCCTACGAGCAGTACTTC
TRBJ2-7	TRBV19	.	.	CASSMSRGTPSYEQYF	TGTGCCAGTAGTATGTCCCGAGGGACACCCTCCTACGAGCAGTACTTC
TRBJ1-1	TRBV30	.	.	CAWTNRAPNTEAFF	TGTGCCTGGACGAACAGGGCCCCGAACACTGAAGCTTTCTTT
TRBJ2-7	TRBV4-1	.	once	CASSQDPLMYEQYF	TGCGCCAGCAGCCAAGATCCCCTCATGTACGAGCAGTACTTC
TRBJ2-5	TRBV5-1	TRBD1	.	CASSLGGTEETQYF	TGCGCCAGCAGCTTGGGGGGGACAGAAGAGACCCAGTACTTC
TRBJ1-1	TRBV6-5	.	.	CASSLRGNTEAFF	TGTGCCAGCTCCCTTCGGGGGAACACTGAAGCTTTCTTT
TRBJ2-3	TRBV2	TRBD2	.	CASMGTSGGARTDTQYF	TGTGCCAGCATGGGGACTAGCGGGGGAGCACGCACAGATACGCAGTATTTT
TRBJ1-1	TRBV5-1	.	.	CASSKLRSLEAFF	TGCGCCAGCAGCAAACTTCGATCCCTTGAAGCTTTCTTT
TRBJ2-2	TRBV30	.	.	CAWSGSNTGELFF	TGTGCCTGGAGCGGGAGTAACACCGGGGAGCTGTTTTTT
TRBJ2-3	TRBV9	TRBD2	.	CASSVIGLAGDDTDTQYF	TGTGCCAGCAGCGTAATAGGACTAGCGGGGGACGACACAGATACGCAGTATTTT
TRBJ1-1	TRBV7-8	.	.	CASSLGRTGNTEAFF	TGTGCCAGCAGCTTAGGCCGCACAGGGAACACTGAAGCTTTCTTT
TRBJ2-4	TRBV2	.	.	CTSSEYRLAKNIQYF	TGTACCAGCAGTGAATACAGATTAGCCAAAAACATTCAGTACTTC
TRBJ1-1	TRBV5-5	.	.	CASSLMGPRRTEAFF	TGTGCCAGCAGCTTGATGGGACCCAGGAGGACTGAAGCTTTCTTT
TRBJ2-7	TRBV18	TRBD1	.	CASSLQGGEQYF	TGTGCCAGCTCACTACAGGGGGGCGAGCAGTACTTC
TRBJ1-3	TRBV6-9	.	.	CASSSQHKTGNTIYF	TGTGCCAGCAGTTCCCAACACAAGACTGGAAACACCATATATTTT
TRBJ2-7	TRBV27	TRBD2	.	CASSTRTSGTEQYF	TGTGCCAGCAGTACAAGGACTAGCGGGACCGAGCAGTACTTC
TRBJ2-3	TRBV27	.	.	CASTHGAGTDTQYF	TGTGCCAGCACCCATGGGGCGGGTACAGATACGCAGTATTTT
TRBJ2-7	TRBV6-1	.	.	CASKRTESYEQYF	TGTGCCAGTAAACGCACGGAGTCCTACGAGCAGTACTTC
TRBJ1-2	TRBV7-2	.	.	CASSSEQSNYGYTF	TGTGCCAGCAGCTCTGAACAGAGCAACTATGGCTACACCTTC
TRBJ1-5	TRBV11-2	.	.	CASSLVSGSNQPQHF	TGTGCCAGCAGCTTAGTATCGGGTAGCAATCAGCCCCAGCATTTT